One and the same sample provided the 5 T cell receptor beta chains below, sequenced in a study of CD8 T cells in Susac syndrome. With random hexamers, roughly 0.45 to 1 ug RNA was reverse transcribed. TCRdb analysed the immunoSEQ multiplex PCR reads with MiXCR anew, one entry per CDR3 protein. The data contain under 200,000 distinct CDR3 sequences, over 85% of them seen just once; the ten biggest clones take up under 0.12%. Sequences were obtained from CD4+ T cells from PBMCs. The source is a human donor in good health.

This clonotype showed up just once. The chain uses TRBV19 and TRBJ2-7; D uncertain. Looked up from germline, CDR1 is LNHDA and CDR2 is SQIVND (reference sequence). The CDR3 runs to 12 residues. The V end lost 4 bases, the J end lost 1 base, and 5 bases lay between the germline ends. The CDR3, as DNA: TGTGCCAGTAGTAGTCAGTCCTACGAGCAGTACTTC. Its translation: CASSSQSYEQYF.

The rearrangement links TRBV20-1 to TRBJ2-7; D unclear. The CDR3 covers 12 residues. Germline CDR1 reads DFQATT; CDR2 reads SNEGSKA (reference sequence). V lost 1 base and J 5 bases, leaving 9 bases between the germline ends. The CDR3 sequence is CSARGGFDEQYV. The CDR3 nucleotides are TGCAGTGCTAGAGGGGGTTTCGACGAGCAGTACGTC.

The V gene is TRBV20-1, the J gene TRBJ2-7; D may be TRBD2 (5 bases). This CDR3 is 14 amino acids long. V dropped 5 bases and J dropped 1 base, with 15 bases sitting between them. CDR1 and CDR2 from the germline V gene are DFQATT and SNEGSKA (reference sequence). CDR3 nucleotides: TGCAGTGCTTCCTATGCGGGCTCTTCCTACGAGCAGTACGTC. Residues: CSASYAGSSYEQYV.

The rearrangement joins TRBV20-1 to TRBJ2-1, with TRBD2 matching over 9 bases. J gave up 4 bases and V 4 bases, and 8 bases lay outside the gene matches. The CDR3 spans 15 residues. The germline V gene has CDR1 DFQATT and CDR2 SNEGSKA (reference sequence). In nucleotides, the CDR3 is TGCAGTGCTACCCGAAGCGGGGGGACTTACAATGAGCAGTTCTTC. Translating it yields CSATRSGGTYNEQFF.

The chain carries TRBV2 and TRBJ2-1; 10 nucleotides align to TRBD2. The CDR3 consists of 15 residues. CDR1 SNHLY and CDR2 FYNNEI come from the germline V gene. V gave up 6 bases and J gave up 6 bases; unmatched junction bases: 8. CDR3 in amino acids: CASRREASGGNEQFF. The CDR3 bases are TGTGCCAGCAGGCGGGAGGCTAGCGGGGGCAATGAGCAGTTCTTC.